These T cell receptor beta chains were read from a single sample in a study of blood T cell repertoires in COVID-19. Clones were read by immunoSEQ multiplex PCR, and TCRdb kept only the in-frame ones, dropping some. The repertoire holds 150,000 to 200,000 clones, over 80% seen once, with approximately 12% in the top ten. Sequenced sample: PBMCs or T cells enriched from blood (not recorded which). These receptors all stem from a woman aged 55-69 years who had recovered from COVID-19. Each CDR3 is given with its conserved first and last residue. A D gene is named only where the DNA matches it firmly. Some rows mark clone size as missing; the rest say once, few, many or name a class of expanded clone.

>TRBV30|14|-|TRBD2|TRBJ2-2
CAWRRDYGTGELFF
TGTGCCTGGAGGCGGGACTATGGCACCGGGGAGCTGTTTTTT
>TRBV5-1|15|-|TRBD2|TRBJ2-5
CASSPGTSGVETQYF
TGCGCCAGCAGCCCAGGGACTAGCGGGGTGGAGACCCAGTACTTC
>TRBV19|13|-|-|TRBJ1-1
CASSLQVGVEAFF
TGTGCCAGTAGTTTACAGGTAGGGGTTGAAGCTTTCTTT
>TRBV7-3|13|-|-|TRBJ2-1
CASSLNSYNEQFF
TGTGCCAGCAGCCTAAACAGCTACAATGAGCAGTTCTTC
>TRBV7-2|13|-|-|TRBJ2-7
CASSLGPEGEQYF
TGTGCCAGCAGCCTCGGACCCGAGGGCGAGCAGTACTTC
>TRBV9|13|-|-|TRBJ1-3
CASSEGSGNTIYF
TGTGCCAGCAGCGAGGGGTCTGGAAACACCATATATTTT
>TRBV30|13|-|TRBD1|TRBJ2-7
CAWEWTGGLEQYF
TGTGCCTGGGAGTGGACAGGGGGTCTCGAGCAGTACTTC
>TRBV12-3/TRBV12-4|12|few|TRBD1|TRBJ1-2
CASKQGARGYTF
TGTGCCAGCAAACAGGGGGCGCGTGGCTACACCTTC
>TRBV7-9|14|few|TRBD2|TRBJ2-7
CASSVSGENYEQYF
TGTGCCAGCAGCGTTAGCGGGGAGAACTACGAGCAGTACTTC
>TRBV5-4|15|-|TRBD1|TRBJ2-6
CASHRGPSGANVLTF
TGTGCCAGCCACAGGGGGCCTTCTGGGGCCAACGTCCTGACTTTC
>TRBV7-8|15|-|TRBD2|TRBJ2-7
CASSSPLAGYYEQYF
TGTGCCAGCAGCTCCCCGCTAGCGGGATACTACGAGCAGTACTTC
>TRBV5-1|13|-|-|TRBJ2-1
CASSFNYYNEQFF
TGCGCCAGCAGCTTTAACTACTACAATGAGCAGTTCTTC
>TRBV19|13|few|-|TRBJ2-7
CASSIGETYEQYF
TGTGCCAGTAGTATCGGAGAAACCTACGAGCAGTACTTC
>TRBV5-1|16|-|-|TRBJ2-3
CASSLDGLTSTDTQYF
TGCGCCAGCAGCTTGGATGGACTAACAAGCACAGATACGCAGTATTTT
>TRBV5-1|14|once|-|TRBJ1-1
CASSLDPEDTEAFF
TGCGCCAGCAGCCTGGACCCCGAGGACACTGAAGCTTTCTTT
>TRBV2|13|once|-|TRBJ1-2
CASSEGQIYGYTF
TGTGCCAGCAGTGAGGGCCAGATTTATGGCTACACCTTC
>TRBV27|19|-|TRBD2|TRBJ2-3
CASRFRTSGRGIPTDTQYF
TGTGCCAGCCGCTTCCGGACTAGCGGGAGGGGCATACCCACAGATACGCAGTATTTT
>TRBV27|14|once|TRBD1|TRBJ1-5
CASSWDRTTRAQHF
TGTGCCAGCAGTTGGGACAGAACTACCCGGGCCCAGCATTTT
>TRBV25-1|15|-|TRBD2|TRBJ2-3
CASSELTSGTDTQYF
TGTGCCAGCAGTGAATTGACTAGCGGCACAGATACGCAGTATTTT
>TRBV6-2/TRBV6-3|14|few|-|TRBJ2-7
CASSYGRRGYEQYF
TGTGCCAGCAGTTACGGGCGGAGGGGCTACGAGCAGTACTTC
>TRBV7-2|16|-|-|TRBJ1-6
CASSRTATIPNSPLHF
TGTGCCAGCAGCCGGACTGCGACAATCCCGAATTCACCCCTCCACTTT
>TRBV11-2|15|few|TRBD2|TRBJ2-5
CASSLSGSRAETQYF
TGTGCCAGCAGCTTAAGCGGGAGTAGAGCAGAGACCCAGTACTTC
>TRBV2|12|-|-|TRBJ1-2
CASSVFGSGYTF
TGTGCCAGCAGTGTATTTGGGAGCGGCTACACCTTC
>TRBV4-2|16|-|TRBD2|TRBJ2-7
CASSQVAGDSSYEQYF
TGTGCCAGCAGCCAAGTAGCGGGAGATAGCTCCTACGAGCAGTACTTC
>TRBV6-6|16|-|TRBD1|TRBJ1-5
CASRSVRDRVRQPQHF
TGTGCCAGCAGATCTGTTCGGGACAGGGTACGACAGCCCCAGCATTTT
>TRBV6-5|14|-|-|TRBJ2-1
CASSYRHSGGEQFF
TGTGCCAGCAGCTACCGACACAGTGGTGGGGAGCAGTTCTTC
>TRBV9|15|-|TRBD1|TRBJ2-2
CASSEWDSSTGELFF
TGTGCCAGCAGCGAGTGGGACAGCTCCACCGGGGAGCTGTTTTTT
>TRBV5-1|14|-|TRBD1|TRBJ2-1
CASSYTTTGSEAIF
TGCGCCAGCAGCTATACTACGACAGGGTCCGAGGCAATCTTC
>TRBV28|17|-|TRBD2|TRBJ2-1
CASSVLSGRAGYNEQFF
TGTGCCAGCAGTGTCCTTAGCGGGAGGGCGGGCTACAATGAGCAGTTCTTC
>TRBV10-3|14|-|-|TRBJ2-5
CAISESAGKKTQYF
TGTGCCATCAGTGAATCGGCGGGAAAGAAGACCCAGTACTTC
>TRBV9|16|few|-|TRBJ2-2
CASSVVPTGTAGELFF
TGTGCCAGCAGCGTAGTCCCGACAGGAACAGCCGGGGAGCTGTTTTTT
>TRBV28|12|-|-|TRBJ2-3
CASSLSGDTQYF
TGTGCCAGCAGTTTATCGGGGGATACGCAGTATTTT
>TRBV28|13|-|-|TRBJ2-1
CASSSPYYNEQFF
TGTGCCAGCAGTTCGCCCTACTACAATGAGCAGTTCTTC
>TRBV30|10|once|-|TRBJ1-1
CAWRRVKAFF
TGTGCCTGGAGGCGGGTGAAAGCTTTCTTT
>TRBV4-1|15|-|-|TRBJ1-2
CASSQSQGINYGYTF
TGCGCCAGCAGCCAATCCCAGGGGATTAATTATGGCTACACCTTC
>TRBV5-1|15|-|-|TRBJ1-6
CASSLALIPLSPLHF
TGCGCCAGCAGCTTGGCCCTGATTCCTCTATCACCCCTCCACTTT